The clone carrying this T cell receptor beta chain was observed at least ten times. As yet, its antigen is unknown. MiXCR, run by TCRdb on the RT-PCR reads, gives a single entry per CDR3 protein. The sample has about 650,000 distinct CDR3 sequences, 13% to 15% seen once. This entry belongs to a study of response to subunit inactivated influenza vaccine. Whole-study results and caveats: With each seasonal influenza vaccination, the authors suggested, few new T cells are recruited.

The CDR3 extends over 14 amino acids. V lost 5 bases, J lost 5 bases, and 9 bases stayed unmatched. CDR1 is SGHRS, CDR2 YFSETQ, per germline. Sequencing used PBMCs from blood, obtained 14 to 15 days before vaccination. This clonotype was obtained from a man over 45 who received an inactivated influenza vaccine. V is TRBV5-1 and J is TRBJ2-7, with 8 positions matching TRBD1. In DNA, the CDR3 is TGCGCCAGCAGGAGTCAGGGGGCTCTGGACGAGCAGTACTTC. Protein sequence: CASRSQGALDEQYF.